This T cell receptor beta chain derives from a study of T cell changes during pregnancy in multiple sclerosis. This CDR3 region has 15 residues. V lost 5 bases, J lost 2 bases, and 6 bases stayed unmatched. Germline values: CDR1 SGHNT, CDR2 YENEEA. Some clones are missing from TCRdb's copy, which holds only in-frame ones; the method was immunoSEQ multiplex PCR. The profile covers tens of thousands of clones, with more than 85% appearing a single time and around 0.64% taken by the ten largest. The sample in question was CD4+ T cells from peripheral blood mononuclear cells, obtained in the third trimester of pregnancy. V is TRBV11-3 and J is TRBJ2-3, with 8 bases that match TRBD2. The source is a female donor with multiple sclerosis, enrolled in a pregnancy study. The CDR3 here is CASSRNGRATDTQYF. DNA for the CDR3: TGTGCCAGCAGCCGAAACGGGAGGGCCACAGATACGCAGTATTTT.